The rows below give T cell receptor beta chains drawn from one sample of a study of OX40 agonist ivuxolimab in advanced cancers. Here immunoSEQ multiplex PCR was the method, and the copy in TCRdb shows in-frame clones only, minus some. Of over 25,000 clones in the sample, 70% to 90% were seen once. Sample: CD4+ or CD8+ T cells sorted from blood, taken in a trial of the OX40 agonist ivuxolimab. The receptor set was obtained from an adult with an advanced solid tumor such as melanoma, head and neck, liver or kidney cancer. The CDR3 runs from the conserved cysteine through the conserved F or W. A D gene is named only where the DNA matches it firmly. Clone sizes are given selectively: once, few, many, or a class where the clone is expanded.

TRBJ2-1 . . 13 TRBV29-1 CSVGNRSYNEQFF TGCAGCGTTGGTAACAGGTCCTACAATGAGCAGTTCTTC
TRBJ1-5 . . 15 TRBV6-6 CASSISGSSNQPQHF TGTGCCAGCAGTATATCTGGTTCTAGCAATCAGCCCCAGCATTTT
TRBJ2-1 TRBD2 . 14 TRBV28 CASSSGSSYNEQFF TGTGCCAGTTCTAGCGGGAGCTCCTACAATGAGCAGTTCTTC
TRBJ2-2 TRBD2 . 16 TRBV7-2 CASSLRGGAGYGELFF TGTGCCAGCAGCTTACGCGGGGGGGCCGGATACGGGGAGCTGTTTTTT
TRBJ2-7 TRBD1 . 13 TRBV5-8 CATTGAPHYEQYF TGTGCCACTACAGGGGCACCCCACTACGAGCAGTACTTC
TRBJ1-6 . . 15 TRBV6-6 CASSPFTSYNSPLHF TGTGCCAGCAGTCCATTCACCTCCTATAATTCACCCCTCCACTTT
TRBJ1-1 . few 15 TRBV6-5 CASSLALRWNTEAFF TGTGCCAGCAGTTTGGCCCTGCGCTGGAACACTGAAGCTTTCTTT
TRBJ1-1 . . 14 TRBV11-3 CASSLGRRNTEAFF TGTGCCAGCAGCTTAGGGAGGAGGAACACTGAAGCTTTCTTT
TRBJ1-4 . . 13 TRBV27 CASTSVEREKLFF TGTGCCAGCACCTCCGTGGAACGGGAAAAACTGTTTTTT
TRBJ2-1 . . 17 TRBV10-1 CASSAVRDTPRSNEQFF TGCGCCAGCAGTGCGGTTCGGGACACACCTAGGAGCAATGAGCAGTTCTTC